This T cell receptor (beta chain) was identified in a study of glioma-infiltrating T cells after dendritic cell vaccination. Findings of the study overall: Higher pretreatment TIL content predicted longer progression-free time and survival.

This CDR3 is built from 15 residues. The J segment lost 5 bases and the V segment lost 0 bases, leaving 4 bases of the junction unmatched. CDR1 and CDR2 from the germline V gene are SGHNT and YENEEA. TCRB CDR3 was amplified from 2 ug genomic DNA or less. TCRdb's table, derived via immunoSEQ multiplex PCR, lists solely in-frame clones and lacks some. The data contain 100,000 or so clones, nearly 90% of them singletons. On this clone: No antigen is known for it.

Specified time point: after dendritic cell vaccination, including at tumor progression/relapse. The sequence was collected from a human donor with glioblastoma. This specimen was blood, taken after dendritic cell vaccination. The gene calls are TRBV11-3 and TRBJ2-1, with TRBD1 identical over 7 bases. CDR3 DNA sequence: TGTGCCAGCAGCTTAGAGAGGCAGGGGGACAATGAGCAGTTCTTC. Translating it yields CASSLERQGDNEQFF.